This entry lists 18 T cell receptor beta chains sequenced from one sample in a study of blood T cell repertoires in COVID-19. Clones were read by immunoSEQ multiplex PCR, and TCRdb kept only the in-frame ones, dropping some. The table has 68,000 or so clones, over 75% seen once; the top ten hold around 2.5%. Sequencing was performed on peripheral blood. Receptors originate from a man aged 50-60 years with acute or convalescent COVID-19.

This clone came up once. The V gene is TRBV5-1, the J gene TRBJ1-6; tentatively, D is TRBD1 (6 bases). Germline V gives CDR1 SGHRS, CDR2 YFSETQ. With 2 bases removed from V and 7 bases from J, the gap between germline ends came to 13 bases. The CDR3 covers 15 residues. The CDR3 protein is CASSLLQGENSPLHF. The CDR3 DNA sequence: TGCGCCAGCAGCTTATTACAGGGTGAGAATTCACCCCTCCACTTT. The whole variable domain, remainder taken from reference TRBV5-1 and TRBJ1-6, is KAGVTQTPRYLIKTRGQQVTLSCSPISGHRSVSWYQQTPGQGLQFLFEYFSETQRNKGNFPGRFSGRQFSNSRSEMNVSTLELGDSALYLCASSLLQGENSPLHFGNGTRLTVT.

V gene TRBV9 combines with J gene TRBJ2-5; the D gene is possibly TRBD1 (5 bases). Trimming removed 2 bases from V and 5 bases from J, with 19 bases in between. Germline CDR1 and CDR2: SGDLS and YYNGEE. The CDR3 has 16 residues. CDR3 coding DNA: TGTGCCAGCAGCGTGGTAGGGGCAGGGCCTGGTGAGACCCAGTACTTC. Protein sequence: CASSVVGAGPGETQYF.

This chain connects TRBV19 to TRBJ2-4; TRBD1 aligns across 7 bases. The CDR3 has 17 amino acids. The junction had 15 bases not matched to a gene; V was cut back by 5 bases and J by 5 bases. Germline lookup yields CDR1 LNHDA and CDR2 SQIVND (reference sequence). The CDR3 nucleotides read TGTGCCAGTAGTTCACAAGACAGGGTGCTACCTGAAAACATTCAGTACTTC. It yields the protein CASSSQDRVLPENIQYF.

This rearrangement joins TRBV6-6 to TRBJ1-5; 9 bases are a match to TRBD1. Trimming cost V 0 bases and J 6 bases; bases outside gene matches: 3. Germline CDR1 and CDR2: MNHNY and SVGAGI (reference sequence). The CDR3 runs to 15 residues. CDR3 bases: TGTGCCAGCAGTTACTCGGGACAGGGTAGTCAGCCCCAGCATTTT. It translates to CASSYSGQGSQPQHF.

The chain recombines TRBV5-5 with TRBJ2-5; TRBD2 agrees at 7 bases. Per the germline V gene, CDR1 is SGHKS and CDR2 is YYEKEE (reference sequence). The trim removed 0 bases at V and 1 base at J, leaving 12 bases unmatched. This CDR3 has 18 residues. The CDR3 loop is CASSLELASPPRQETQYF. DNA for the CDR3: TGTGCCAGCAGCTTGGAACTAGCGTCGCCACCCCGCCAAGAGACCCAGTACTTC.

The gene calls are TRBV7-2 and TRBJ2-3, with 7 bases fitting TRBD2. Germline loops: CDR1 SGHTA, CDR2 FQGNSA. The CDR3 contains 15 residues. The V gene end was trimmed by 11 bases and the J gene end by 4 bases; junction bases not matched to a gene: 15. The CDR3, as DNA: TGTGCCGGCGCGACGGGAGGACATCAAGCAGATACGCAGTATTTT. Amino acids: CAGATGGHQADTQYF. Based on the CDR3 plus reference TRBV7-2 and TRBJ2-3, the full variable domain is GAGVSQSPSNKVTEKGKDVELRCDPISGHTALYWYRQSLGQGLEFLIYFQGNSAPDKSGLPSDRFSAERTGGSVSTLTIQRTQQEDSAVYLCAGATGGHQADTQYFGPGTRLTVL.

The chain employs TRBV3-1 (or the pseudogene TRBV3-2) and TRBJ2-3, with 8 bases matching TRBD2. Germline assignment: CDR1 LGHDT and CDR2 YNNKEL (reference sequence). Trimming at V came to 6 bases and at J to 4 bases, leaving 6 bases not matched to a gene. This CDR3 comprises 14 residues. The CDR3 spells CASSSGEGPDTQYF. Here the CDR3 DNA reads TGTGCCAGCAGTAGCGGGGAGGGGCCAGATACGCAGTATTTT.

This chain uses TRBV20-1 with TRBJ2-5, with D hard to call. V dropped 7 bases and J dropped 2 bases, with 8 bases sitting between them. The CDR3 is 11 amino acids. Germline CDR1 reads DFQATT; CDR2 reads SNEGSKA (reference sequence). For the CDR3, the DNA is TGCAGTGTGATCGGTCAAGAGACCCAGTACTTC. Protein: CSVIGQETQYF.

V usage is TRBV5-1 and J usage is TRBJ1-5; D is ambiguous. V lost 0 bases, J lost 4 bases, and 11 bases lay in between. There are 15 residues in the CDR3. Germline-derived CDR1 and CDR2 are SGHRS and YFSETQ. Here the CDR3 DNA reads TGCGCCAGCAGCTTGGACGCTGAGGGAAATCAGCCCCAGCATTTT. It translates to CASSLDAEGNQPQHF.

The chain is built from TRBV28 and TRBJ1-2, with 9 bases identical to TRBD1. V trimming: 5 bases; J trimming: 0 bases; junction bases outside the gene matches: 7. Germline CDR1 MDHEN, CDR2 SYDVKM. This CDR3 contains 16 residues. As DNA, the CDR3 is TGTGCCAGCAGTACTGGACAGGGGACCTCTAACTATGGCTACACCTTC. It is translated as CASSTGQGTSNYGYTF.

This clone was seen only a few times. The chain recombines TRBV20-1 with TRBJ1-2; D call uncertain. This CDR3 contains 12 residues. The ends were cut back, 3 bases at V and 4 bases at J, with 9 bases in the middle. Germline-derived CDR1 and CDR2 are DFQATT and SNEGSKA (reference sequence). This CDR3 is CSASVRTYGYTF. CDR3 nucleotides: TGCAGTGCTAGTGTCAGAACCTATGGCTACACCTTC.

The chain recombines TRBV9 with TRBJ2-2; unclear D gene. The length of the CDR3 is 12 residues. The V gene's germline CDR1 is SGDLS and CDR2 YYNGEE. Trimming removed 3 bases from V and 8 bases from J, with 8 bases in between. CDR3 DNA sequence: TGTGCCAGCAGCGCTAAGAAAGGGGAGCTGTTTTTT. Its protein is CASSAKKGELFF.

The chain couples TRBV2 to TRBJ2-7, with 11 bases that match TRBD2. The germline CDR1 and CDR2 sequences are SNHLY and FYNNEI. The CDR3 has 15 residues. V shed 5 bases, J shed 10 bases, and the junction held 13 bases outside the gene matches. The DNA for the CDR3 is TGTGCCAGCAGTTCGACTAGCGGGACCTCCATCCCCCAGTACTTC. It codes for CASSSTSGTSIPQYF.

The rearrangement joins TRBV19 to TRBJ1-1; 10 positions agree with TRBD1. The CDR3 contains 16 residues. Trimming cost V 7 bases and J 0 bases; bases outside gene matches: 8. Looked up from germline, CDR1 is LNHDA and CDR2 is SQIVND (reference sequence). The CDR3 DNA follows: TGTGCCAGTAATTCCCGGGACAGGGGCCTGAACACTGAAGCTTTCTTT. It specifies CASNSRDRGLNTEAFF.

The CDR3 sequence: CASSLLALTGSNTGELFF. In DNA form, the CDR3 reads TGTGCCAGCTCACTACTCGCATTAACAGGGTCGAACACCGGGGAGCTGTTTTTT. The chain recombines TRBV18 with TRBJ2-2, with a possible D match to TRBD1 (6 bases). The germline V and J ends were trimmed by 4 bases and 0 bases, with 18 bases remaining between them. From germline, CDR1 is KGHSH and CDR2 LQKENI. The CDR3 consists of 18 residues.

The V and J genes are TRBV19 and TRBJ2-5, with TRBD2 matching 10 bases. V shed 8 bases, J shed 7 bases, and the junction held 7 bases outside the gene matches. CDR1 is LNHDA and CDR2 is SQIVND in the germline V gene (reference sequence). This CDR3 comprises 13 residues. Written as DNA, the CDR3 is TGTGCCAGTGATAGCGGGGGGAGGTCGACCCAGTACTTC. It specifies CASDSGGRSTQYF. Looking up the rest from reference TRBV19 and TRBJ2-5 gives the full variable domain: DGGITQSPKYLFRKEGQNVTLSCEQNLNHDAMYWYRQDPGQGLRLIYYSQIVNDFQKGDIAEGYSVSREKKESFPLTVTSAQKNPTAFYLCASDSGGRSTQYFGPGTRLLVL.

The rearrangement links TRBV18 to TRBJ1-6, with 7 nucleotides matching TRBD1. J gave up 8 bases and V 1 base, and 5 bases lay outside the gene matches. Germline V gene sequence: CDR1 KGHSH, CDR2 LQKENI. The CDR3 is 15 amino acids. This CDR3 is CASSPRQGKDSPLHF. CDR3 coding DNA: TGTGCCAGCTCACCACGACAGGGAAAAGATTCACCCCTCCACTTT. The variable domain in full, completed from reference TRBV18 and TRBJ1-6, reads NAGVMQNPRHLVRRRGQEARLRCSPMKGHSHVYWYRQLPEEGLKFMVYLQKENIIDESGMPKERFSAEFPKEGPSILRIQQVVRGDSAAYFCASSPRQGKDSPLHFGNGTRLTVT.

Regarding this clone: Other DNA sequences within the sample encode an identical CDR3. The V call is TRBV27, the J call TRBJ2-1, with 8 bases lining up with TRBD2. There are 15 residues in the CDR3. Losses at the gene ends were 2 bases for V and 0 bases for J; bases not matched to a gene: 0. In germline, CDR1 is MNHEY, CDR2 SMNVEV (reference sequence). The CDR3 sequence: CASSLSGSSYNEQFF. Here the CDR3 DNA reads TGTGCCAGCAGTTTAAGCGGGAGCTCCTACAATGAGCAGTTCTTC.